One sample yielded the 14 T cell receptor beta chains listed below, sequenced in a study of identical twins. MiXCR, applied by TCRdb to the 5' RACE reads, yields one record per CDR3 protein. The data contain around 450,000 distinct CDR3 sequences, around 14% of them singletons. These data were also reused for a study on yellow fever vaccine responses in identical twins.

Sequenced: CD4+ T cells sorted from blood. The origin of the receptors is a woman under 30 in good health.

The chain uses TRBV5-1 and TRBJ1-1, with a possible D match to TRBD1 (6 bases). The CDR3 sequence is 15 residues long. Germline V gene lookup returns CDR1 SGHRS and CDR2 YFSETQ. Trimming shortened V by 0 bases and J by 1 base, and 10 bases separated the two germline ends. The CDR3 region is CASSLAGVGNTEAFF. CDR3 in DNA: TGCGCCAGCAGCTTGGCAGGGGTGGGGAACACTGAAGCTTTCTTT. The full variable domain, with the rest looked up from reference TRBV5-1 and TRBJ1-1, is KAGVTQTPRYLIKTRGQQVTLSCSPISGHRSVSWYQQTPGQGLQFLFEYFSETQRNKGNFPGRFSGRQFSNSRSEMNVSTLELGDSALYLCASSLAGVGNTEAFFGQGTRLTVV.

As to this clonotype: This may be a read error, as it is one base from a much larger clone. J is TRBJ1-6 and V is TRBV20-1; 8 bases agree with TRBD1. The CDR3 loop spans 15 amino acids. Looked up from germline, CDR1 is DFQATT and CDR2 is SNEGSKA (reference sequence). The V segment lost 3 bases and the J segment 5 bases; nucleotides outside the gene matches: 6. CDR3 in amino acids: CSASQDRADNSPLHF. In DNA, the CDR3 is TGCAGTGCTAGCCAGGACAGGGCCGATAATTCACCCCTCCACTTT.

The chain joins TRBV5-1 to TRBJ2-7; weak D call: TRBD1 (6 bases). V lost 2 bases to trimming and J lost 6 bases, with 9 bases between them. Germline-derived CDR1 and CDR2 are SGHRS and YFSETQ. The CDR3 runs 12 residues. In DNA, the CDR3 is TGCGCCAGCAGCTTCCAGGGGCCCGAGCAGTACTTC. Translating gives CASSFQGPEQYF.

This clonotype was seen a handful of times. V usage is TRBV28 and J usage is TRBJ2-1; tentatively, D is TRBD1 (6 bases). The V end was cut by 3 bases, the J end by 0 bases, with 12 bases between. The CDR3 contains 16 residues. The germline gives CDR1 MDHEN, CDR2 SYDVKM. DNA of the CDR3: TGTGCCAGCAGTTTGAGGACAGCAATCTCCTACAATGAGCAGTTCTTC. As protein: CASSLRTAISYNEQFF. Full variable domain (rest looked up from reference TRBV28 and TRBJ2-1): DVKVTQSSRYLVKRTGEKVFLECVQDMDHENMFWYRQDPGLGLRLIYFSYDVKMKEKGDIPEGYSVSREKKERFSLILESASTNQTSMYLCASSLRTAISYNEQFFGPGTRLTVL.

The sample holds many counts of this clonotype. The chain recombines TRBV28 with TRBJ2-3; D may be TRBD2 (7 bases). V lost 7 bases and J 3 bases, leaving 20 bases between the germline ends. This CDR3 spans 16 amino acids. In germline, CDR1 is MDHEN, CDR2 SYDVKM. CDR3 nucleotide sequence: TGTGCCAGCACGAAAGGGGGGGGCCGTAGAACAGATACGCAGTATTTT. It encodes CASTKGGGRRTDTQYF.

This clonotype was counted many times. V and J are TRBV5-1 and TRBJ2-1; the match to TRBD2 covers 12 bases. V lost 7 bases and J lost 5; bases outside the gene matches: 4. The germline CDR1 and CDR2 sequences are SGHRS and YFSETQ. The CDR3 is 14 amino acids. The CDR3 is CASLGLAGHNEQFF. The CDR3 DNA reads TGCGCCAGCCTGGGACTAGCGGGTCACAATGAGCAGTTCTTC.

This clonotype has only a few counts. This rearrangement joins TRBV5-4 to TRBJ2-3; the D gene is possibly TRBD1 (6 bases). Germline V gene lookup returns CDR1 SGHNT and CDR2 YYREEE (reference sequence). V was trimmed by 4 bases and J by 6 bases, leaving 21 bases between them. CDR3 size: 16 residues. The DNA for the CDR3 is TGTGCCAGCAGCCCACCCCCTCGGGACACAGCTGATACGCAGTATTTT. The encoded protein is CASSPPPRDTADTQYF.

The rearrangement uses TRBV29-1 and TRBJ2-3; 8 bases are a match to TRBD1. The ends lost 1 base at V and 0 bases at J; junction bases unmatched: 3. Germline loops: CDR1 SQVTM, CDR2 ANQGSEA. This CDR3 has 15 amino acids. The CDR3 is CSVEGTGTSTDTQYF. The CDR3 nucleotides read TGCAGCGTTGAAGGGACAGGGACTAGCACAGATACGCAGTATTTT.

The gene calls are TRBV18 and TRBJ2-1, with D maybe TRBD1 (5 bases). V lost 5 bases to trimming and J lost 4 bases, with 15 bases between them. The CDR3 is 15 residues long. Germline V CDR1 and CDR2: KGHSH, LQKENI. The CDR3 loop reads CASSVSVGPYNEQFF. Here the CDR3 DNA reads TGTGCCAGCTCAGTTTCCGTGGGGCCATACAATGAGCAGTTCTTC.

V is TRBV20-1 and J is TRBJ1-6; D may be TRBD1 (5 bases). CDR1 and CDR2 (germline): DFQATT, SNEGSKA (reference sequence). The V gene lost 5 bases and the J gene lost 7 bases, with 18 bases spanning the gap. CDR3 size: 15 residues. The CDR3 region has the DNA TGCAGTGCTGACGCGGGAGGGGAGAAAAATTCACCCCTCCACTTT. Translation gives CSADAGGEKNSPLHF.

The sample holds a few counts of this clonotype. The chain employs TRBV4-1 and TRBJ1-1; no reliable D call. Germline CDR1 MGHRA, CDR2 YSYEKL. The CDR3 is 16 residues long. V lost 0 bases and J lost 1, with 12 bases in between. CDR3 sequence (DNA): TGCGCCAGCAGCCAAGACCCCCCTCCAAGGAACACTGAAGCTTTCTTT. Amino acid sequence: CASSQDPPPRNTEAFF.

There are many counts of this clonotype. The V call is TRBV28, the J call TRBJ1-6; D uncertain. Trimming shortened V by 2 bases and J by 10 bases, and 12 bases separated the two germline ends. Germline CDR1 reads MDHEN; CDR2 reads SYDVKM. The CDR3 has 14 amino acids. CDR3 DNA: TGTGCCAGCAGTTTAGTTGACGCGAGCTCACCCCTCCACTTT. Translated, it gives CASSLVDASSPLHF.

This clonotype has just a few counts. This chain uses TRBV5-1 with TRBJ2-7; TRBD1 agrees at 8 bases. Trimming removed 4 bases from V and 2 bases from J; junction bases left unmatched: 8. The CDR3 extends over 15 amino acids. Germline V gene sequence: CDR1 SGHRS, CDR2 YFSETQ. The CDR3 nucleotides read TGCGCCAGCAGCCCGGGACAGGTAGTGGCCTACGAGCAGTACTTC. This codes for CASSPGQVVAYEQYF.

V and J are TRBV19 and TRBJ1-2; D not certain. The V and J ends lost 5 bases and 7 bases respectively, with 14 bases between them. This CDR3 has 13 residues. Germline V gene data show CDR1 as LNHDA and CDR2 as SQIVND (reference sequence). CDR3 amino acids: CASSLDPMGGYTF. Here the CDR3 DNA reads TGTGCCAGTAGTTTGGACCCTATGGGTGGCTACACCTTC.